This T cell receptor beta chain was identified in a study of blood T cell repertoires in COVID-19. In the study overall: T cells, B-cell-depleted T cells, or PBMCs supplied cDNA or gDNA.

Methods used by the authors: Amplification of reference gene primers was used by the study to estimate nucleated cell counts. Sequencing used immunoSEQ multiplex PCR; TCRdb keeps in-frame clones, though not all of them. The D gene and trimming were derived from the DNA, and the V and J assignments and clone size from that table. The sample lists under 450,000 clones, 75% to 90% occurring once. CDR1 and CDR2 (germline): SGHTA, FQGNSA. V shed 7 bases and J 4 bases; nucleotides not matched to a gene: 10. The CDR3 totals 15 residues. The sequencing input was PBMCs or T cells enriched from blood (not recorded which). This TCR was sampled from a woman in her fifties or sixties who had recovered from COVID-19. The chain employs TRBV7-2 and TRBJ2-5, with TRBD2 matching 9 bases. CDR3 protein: CASNPRAGGGETQYF. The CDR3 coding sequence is TGTGCCAGCAACCCCAGAGCGGGAGGTGGAGAGACCCAGTACTTC.